This TCR beta chain originates from a study of T cells after yellow fever vaccination. As for this clonotype: Its matching antigen is unknown.

CDR1 and CDR2 from the germline V gene are SGHKS and YYEKEE (reference sequence). The CDR3 runs 14 residues. V gave up 3 bases and J gave up 5 bases; unmatched junction bases: 6. General study findings and limits: The study re-detected most primary-vaccination clones after the booster (about 95% CD4, 85% to 90% CD8). Repertoires sorted by FACS could include abundant clonotypes that are contaminants from the bulk population. Overall, a small share of clonotypes was seen in both CD4 and CD8 compartments.

Generation of TCR cDNA used 5'RACE template switching (which added a universal primer site and UMIs). TCRdb passed the 5' RACE reads through MiXCR, listing each CDR3 protein once. Of about 360,000 distinct CDR3 sequences listed, 6% to 8% are singletons. The receptor was derived from a young man who received the YFV17D yellow fever vaccine. The rearrangement links TRBV5-5 to TRBJ2-5; 8 nucleotides line up with TRBD2. This specimen consisted of PBMCs, obtained 5 days after the yellow fever booster vaccination. The DNA for the CDR3 is TGTGCCAGCAGCTCTCAAGCGGGAGCGGAGACCCAGTACTTC. Protein sequence: CASSSQAGAETQYF.